The 10 T cell receptor beta chains below come from one sample, sequenced in a study of shared clonotypes between healthy human individuals. Repertoires were generated with immunoSEQ multiplex PCR, while TCRdb's copy carries only in-frame clones and drops some. The table lists about 670,000 clones, less than 80% of them singletons. Sequencing was performed on memory CD4+ T cells sorted from blood. Indicated subset: CD45RA-negative fraction. The receptors were gathered from a woman in her twenties or thirties in good health.

The chain is built from TRBV5-4 and TRBJ2-5, with D perhaps matching TRBD1 (6 bases). This CDR3 contains 15 residues. Per germline, CDR1 SGHNT and CDR2 YYREEE (reference sequence). V was clipped by 1 base and J by 5 bases, with 15 bases between them. The CDR3 loop is CASSLLLQGGETQYF. In DNA form, the CDR3 reads TGTGCCAGCAGCTTGCTCCTACAGGGTGGGGAGACCCAGTACTTC.

This clone appeared a few times. As DNA, the CDR3 is TGTGCCAGCAGTGGCTCCGGGACAGCTAGCACAGATACGCAGTATTTT. It encodes CASSGSGTASTDTQYF. The chain employs TRBV25-1 and TRBJ2-3; 7 bases match TRBD1. Germline V gene sequence: CDR1 MGHDK, CDR2 SYGVNS. Unmatched junction bases numbered 7, after V lost 4 bases and J lost 0 bases. The CDR3 runs 16 residues.

Only a few counts were recorded for this clone. An end of the junction does not agree with germline; a read error may underlie this. The chain has TRBV2 and TRBJ2-1; 9 bases agree with TRBD2. The CDR3 runs to 14 residues. Germline V CDR1 and CDR2: SNHLY, FYNNEI. This CDR3 reads CASSDARGGRAIVF. CDR3 bases: TGTGCCAGCAGTGACGCCCGGGGCGGGAGGGCTATTGTCTTC. The full variable domain, rest sourced from reference TRBV2 and TRBJ2-1, is EPEVTQTPSHQVTQMGQEVILRCVPISNHLYFYWYRQILGQKVEFLVSFYNNEISEKSEIFDDQFSVERPDGSNFTLKIRSTKLEDSAMYFCASSDARGGRAIVFGPGTRLTVL.

This chain links TRBV5-1 with TRBJ2-1, with 14 nucleotides matching TRBD2. The CDR3 loop spans 17 amino acids. V dropped 4 bases and J dropped 8; count of bases not matched to a gene: 11. Germline values: CDR1 SGHRS, CDR2 YFSETQ. This CDR3 is CASSAGLAGGLVDEQFF. In nucleotides, the CDR3 is TGCGCCAGCAGCGCTGGACTAGCGGGAGGTCTTGTTGATGAGCAGTTCTTC.

The CDR3 reads CASMGPRSYEQYF. CDR3 DNA: TGTGCCAGCATGGGACCCAGATCCTACGAGCAGTACTTC. V usage is TRBV2 and J usage is TRBJ2-7, with D perhaps matching TRBD1 or TRBD2 (5 bases each). CDR3 length: 13 residues. Germline loops: CDR1 SNHLY, CDR2 FYNNEI. V was clipped by 7 bases and J by 1 base, with 11 bases between them. The full variable domain, rest sourced from reference TRBV2 and TRBJ2-7, is EPEVTQTPSHQVTQMGQEVILRCVPISNHLYFYWYRQILGQKVEFLVSFYNNEISEKSEIFDDQFSVERPDGSNFTLKIRSTKLEDSAMYFCASMGPRSYEQYFGPGTRLTVT.

J is TRBJ2-7 and V is TRBV2, with D maybe TRBD2 (5 bases). Germline assignment: CDR1 SNHLY and CDR2 FYNNEI. V lost 5 bases, J lost 2 bases, and 10 bases lay in between. There are 13 residues in the CDR3. The CDR3 loop is CASSKSGTYEQYF. CDR3 coding DNA: TGTGCCAGCAGTAAATCCGGGACCTACGAGCAGTACTTC.

J is TRBJ2-3 and V is TRBV19; 9 bases map to TRBD1. V lost 6 bases and J lost 7; bases outside the gene matches: 17. The CDR3 runs 17 residues. Germline CDR1 is LNHDA and CDR2 is SQIVND (reference sequence). CDR3 amino acids: CASSHTGGGQGVYTQYF. The CDR3 DNA follows: TGTGCCAGTAGCCATACCGGCGGGGGACAGGGTGTTTATACGCAGTATTTT.

V and J are TRBV2 and TRBJ1-5, with 9 bases matching TRBD1. The CDR3 extends over 15 amino acids. J was trimmed by 5 bases and V by 3 bases; bases with no gene match: 5. Germline assignment: CDR1 SNHLY and CDR2 FYNNEI. The chain's CDR3 is CASSEYGQGYQPQHF. The CDR3 DNA reads as TGTGCCAGCAGTGAGTACGGACAGGGGTATCAGCCCCAGCATTTT.

This clone occurred once. The chain has TRBV4-1 and TRBJ1-5, with D tentatively TRBD1 (5 bases). The CDR3 totals 15 residues. Per the germline V gene, CDR1 is MGHRA and CDR2 is YSYEKL. V was shortened by 2 bases and J by 3 bases, with 11 bases between the two germline ends. CDR3 sequence (DNA): TGCGCCAGCAGCCAACCTGACAGACCCAATCAGCCCCAGCATTTT. Translating it yields CASSQPDRPNQPQHF.

V gene TRBV15 combines with J gene TRBJ2-1, with TRBD2 matching over 9 bases. CDR1 is LNHNV, CDR2 YYDKDF, per germline (reference sequence). Germline trimming cut 3 bases from V and 9 bases from J; bases unmatched to any gene: 3. This CDR3 spans 13 amino acids. The CDR3 DNA follows: TGTGCCACCAGCAGGGGACTAGCTGGTGAGCAGTTCTTC. Translated, it gives CATSRGLAGEQFF.